One TCR beta chain is described in this entry. Its ends do not fully match the called genes, so a read error is possible. The source of the sample is a study of CD4 and CD8 cells across lung adenocarcinoma regions. Germline loops: CDR1 MNHEY, CDR2 SVGAGI. The CDR3 totals 14 residues. Localized lung adenocarcinoma, a non-small cell lung cancer, affected the donors. TCRdb re-called the PCR reads with MiXCR, one entry per CDR3 protein. In the table there are 3,000 to 4,000 distinct CDR3 sequences, around 60% of which are singletons. Sequencing used CD4+ T cells from the margin of a lung tumor. The receptor was derived from a male donor with lung adenocarcinoma. The CD4 and CD8 labels of this study may be unreliable. The gene calls are TRBV6-5 and TRBJ1-5; no clear D. DNA of the CDR3: TGTGCCAGCAGTTATCCGGGTCAGAATGAAAACCTGTATTTT. It is translated as CASSYPGQNENLYF.